This entry lists 3 T cell receptor beta chains sequenced from one sample in a study of regulatory T cells in long-lasting Graves disease. Documented time point: newly diagnosed GD, antithyroid drugs for less than 3 months. The TCR library was prepared using RNA isolated from PBMCs. Assembly of TCR beta libraries relied on iRepertoire HTBI primers together with Arm-PCR of CDR3 regions. TCRdb used MiXCR to reprocess the multiplex PCR reads, holding one entry per CDR3 protein. The table includes around 500,000 distinct CDR3 sequences, 16% detected once. In addition, the sample was reused for a study of T cells in Graves' hyperthyroidism and ophthalmopathy.

Sequencing was performed on peripheral blood mononuclear cells (PBMCs), taken at new diagnosis, from a patient treated with antithyroid drugs. The receptors come from a woman aged 35-60 years with Graves disease.

This clonotype was observed at least ten times. This rearrangement joins TRBV24-1 to TRBJ2-3; unclear D gene. V dropped 5 bases and J dropped 0 bases, with 5 bases sitting between them. This CDR3 comprises 13 residues. The V gene's germline CDR1 is KGHDR and CDR2 SFDVKD. Here the CDR3 reads CATSVPSTDTQYF. The DNA of the CDR3 is TGTGCCACCAGTGTCCCAAGCACAGATACGCAGTATTTT.

The sample holds a few counts of this clonotype. V is TRBV19 and J is TRBJ1-1; tentative D call: TRBD1 (5 bases). CDR3 length: 16 amino acids. Looked up from germline, CDR1 is LNHDA and CDR2 is SQIVND (reference sequence). V lost 5 bases to trimming and J lost 3 bases, with 19 bases between them. This chain's CDR3 is CASSARGGRWDTEAFF. CDR3 sequence (DNA): TGTGCCAGTAGTGCCCGGGGCGGACGGTGGGACACTGAAGCTTTCTTT.

Ten or more counts support this clonotype. The V and J genes are TRBV10-3 and TRBJ1-1, with TRBD1 matching 10 bases. CDR1 is ENHRY, CDR2 SYGVKD, per germline. This CDR3 spans 15 amino acids. J gave up 1 base and V 6 bases, and 5 bases lay outside the gene matches. The CDR3 spells CAIRFGTGENTEAFF. The CDR3 region has the DNA TGTGCCATCAGATTCGGGACAGGGGAGAACACTGAAGCTTTCTTT.